This is a list of T cell receptor beta chains from one sample in a study of T cell clones after liver transplantation. TCRdb's table, derived via immunoSEQ multiplex PCR, lists solely in-frame clones and lacks some. This sample has 90,000 to 120,000 clones, with about 81% found just once. The sample was CD4+ T cells from blood, taken before liver transplant. The receptors originated from a human donor who received a liver transplant. Each CDR3 is given with its conserved first and last residue. The D gene is left open where the match is weak. Rows give clone size only sometimes, using once, few, many, or a class for an expanded clone.

>NA|TRBV6-1|NA|14|TRBJ1-2
CASSGALEDYGYTF
TGTGCCAGCAGTGGGGCCTTGGAGGACTATGGCTACACCTTC
>NA|TRBV5-1|once|14|TRBJ2-7
CASSLGGSSYEQYF
TGCGCCAGCAGCTTGGGAGGCAGCTCCTACGAGCAGTACTTC
>NA|TRBV6-5|NA|13|TRBJ2-5
CASSYDPGETQYF
TGTGCCAGCAGTTACGACCCTGGGGAGACCCAGTACTTC
>NA|TRBV19|NA|12|TRBJ2-1
CASSATYNEQFF
TGTGCCAGTAGTGCGACTTACAATGAGCAGTTCTTC
>NA|TRBV10-1|once|14|TRBJ2-7
CASSDPGRGYEQYF
TGCGCCAGCAGTGATCCGGGCAGAGGATACGAGCAGTACTTC
>TRBD2|TRBV4-2|NA|16|TRBJ2-3
CASSSRGAGDTDTQYF
TGTGCCAGCAGCTCCCGAGGAGCGGGAGACACAGATACGCAGTATTTT
>NA|TRBV11-2|once|15|TRBJ1-1
CASSPWNQVNTEAFF
TGTGCCAGCAGCCCCTGGAATCAGGTGAACACTGAAGCTTTCTTT
>NA|TRBV7-2|NA|13|TRBJ2-1
CASSRGQFNEQFF
TGTGCCAGCAGCCGCGGCCAGTTCAATGAGCAGTTCTTC
>TRBD1|TRBV6-1|NA|18|TRBJ2-4
CASSALRADRVAKNIQYF
TGTGCCAGCAGTGCCCTAAGGGCGGACAGGGTAGCCAAAAACATTCAGTACTTC
>NA|TRBV7-6|NA|15|TRBJ1-3
CASSFRQNSGNTIYF
TGTGCCAGCAGCTTCCGACAGAACTCTGGAAACACCATATATTTT
>TRBD2|TRBV4-1|NA|15|TRBJ2-7
CASSQDPAGGFEQYF
TGCGCCAGCAGCCAAGATCCAGCGGGAGGGTTCGAGCAGTACTTC
>NA|TRBV14|few|14|TRBJ2-7
CASSPRSPRYEQYF
TGTGCCAGCAGCCCCCGGTCCCCAAGGTACGAGCAGTACTTC
>NA|TRBV5-4|once|16|TRBJ1-1
CASSPRMDSPNTEAFF
TGTGCCAGCAGCCCGAGGATGGACAGCCCGAACACTGAAGCTTTCTTT
>TRBD1|TRBV27|NA|15|TRBJ2-3
CASRRQGVGTDTQYF
TGTGCCAGCAGGAGACAGGGGGTCGGCACAGATACGCAGTATTTT
>NA|TRBV27|NA|12|TRBJ2-2
CASSLDTGELFF
TGTGCCAGCAGTTTGGACACCGGGGAGCTGTTTTTT
>NA|TRBV29-1|NA|11|TRBJ2-4
CSVKTGTLVYF
TGCAGCGTTAAGACCGGGACACTCGTGTACTTC
>NA|TRBV7-2|NA|16|TRBJ1-4
CASSLVSGRTNEKLFF
TGTGCCAGCAGCTTAGTATCGGGCAGAACTAATGAAAAACTGTTTTTT
>NA|TRBV6-1|NA|11|TRBJ1-2
CASRRGDGYTF
TGTGCCAGCAGGAGGGGAGATGGCTACACCTTC